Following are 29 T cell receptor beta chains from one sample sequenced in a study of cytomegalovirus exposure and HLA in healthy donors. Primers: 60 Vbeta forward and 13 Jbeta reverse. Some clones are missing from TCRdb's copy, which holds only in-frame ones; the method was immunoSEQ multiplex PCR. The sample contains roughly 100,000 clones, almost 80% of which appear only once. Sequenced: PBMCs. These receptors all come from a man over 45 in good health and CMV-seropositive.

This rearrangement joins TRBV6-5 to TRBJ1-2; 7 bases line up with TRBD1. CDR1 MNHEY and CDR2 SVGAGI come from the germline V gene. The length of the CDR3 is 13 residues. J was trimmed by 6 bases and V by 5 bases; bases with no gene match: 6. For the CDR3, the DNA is TGTGCCAGCAGTATACAGGGGTTTAATGGCTACACCTTC. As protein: CASSIQGFNGYTF.

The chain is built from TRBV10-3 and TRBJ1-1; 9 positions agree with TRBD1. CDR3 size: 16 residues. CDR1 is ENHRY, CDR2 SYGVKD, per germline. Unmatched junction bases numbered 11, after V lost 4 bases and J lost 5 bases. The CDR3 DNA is TGTGCCATCAGTGCTGCTACGGGACAGGGTGGAACTGAAGCTTTCTTT. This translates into CAISAATGQGGTEAFF.

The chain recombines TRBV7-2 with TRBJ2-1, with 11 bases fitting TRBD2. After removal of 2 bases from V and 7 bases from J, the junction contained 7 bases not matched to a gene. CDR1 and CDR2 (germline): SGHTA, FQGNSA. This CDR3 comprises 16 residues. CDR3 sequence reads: CASSLNSGRAGNEQFF. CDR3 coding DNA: TGTGCCAGCAGCTTAAATAGCGGGAGGGCCGGAAATGAGCAGTTCTTC. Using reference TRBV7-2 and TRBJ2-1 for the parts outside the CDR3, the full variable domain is GAGVSQSPSNKVTEKGKDVELRCDPISGHTALYWYRQSLGQGLEFLIYFQGNSAPDKSGLPSDRFSAERTGGSVSTLTIQRTQQEDSAVYLCASSLNSGRAGNEQFFGPGTRLTVL.

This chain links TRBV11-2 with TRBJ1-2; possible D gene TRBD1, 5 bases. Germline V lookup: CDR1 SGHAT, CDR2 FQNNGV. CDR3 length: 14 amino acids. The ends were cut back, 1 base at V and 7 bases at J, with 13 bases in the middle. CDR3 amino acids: CASSLAGGRLGYTF. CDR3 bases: TGTGCCAGCAGCTTAGCGGGGGGGAGGCTTGGCTACACCTTC.

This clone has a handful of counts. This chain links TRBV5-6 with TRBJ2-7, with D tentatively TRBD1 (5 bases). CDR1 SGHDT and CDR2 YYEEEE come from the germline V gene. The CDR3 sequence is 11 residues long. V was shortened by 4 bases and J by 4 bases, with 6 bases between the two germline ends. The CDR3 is CASSRQYEQYF. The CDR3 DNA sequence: TGTGCCAGCAGCCGACAGTACGAGCAGTACTTC. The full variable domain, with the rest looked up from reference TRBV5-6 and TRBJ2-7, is DAGVTQSPTHLIKTRGQQVTLRCSPKSGHDTVSWYQQALGQGPQFIFQYYEEEERQRGNFPDRFSGHQFPNYSSELNVNALLLGDSALYLCASSRQYEQYFGPGTRLTVT.

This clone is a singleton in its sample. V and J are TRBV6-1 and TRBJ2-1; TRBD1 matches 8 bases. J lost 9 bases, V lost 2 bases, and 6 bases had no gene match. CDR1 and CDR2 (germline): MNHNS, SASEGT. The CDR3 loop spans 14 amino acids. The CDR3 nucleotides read TGTGCCAGCAGTGAAATCCTACAGGGGGGTGAGCAGTTCTTC. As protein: CASSEILQGGEQFF.

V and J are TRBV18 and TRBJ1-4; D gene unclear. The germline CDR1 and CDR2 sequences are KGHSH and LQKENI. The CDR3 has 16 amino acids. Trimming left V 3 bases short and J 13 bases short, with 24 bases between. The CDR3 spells CASSPTQIIGSGGLFF. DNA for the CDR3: TGTGCCAGCTCACCTACCCAGATCATCGGCTCGGGAGGACTGTTTTTT.

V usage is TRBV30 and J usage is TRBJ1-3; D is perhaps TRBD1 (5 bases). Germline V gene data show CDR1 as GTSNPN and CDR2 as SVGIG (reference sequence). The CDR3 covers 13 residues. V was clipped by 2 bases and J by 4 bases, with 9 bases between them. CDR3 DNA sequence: TGTGCCTGGAGTCCAGGGCAAGGAAACACCATATATTTT. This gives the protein CAWSPGQGNTIYF.

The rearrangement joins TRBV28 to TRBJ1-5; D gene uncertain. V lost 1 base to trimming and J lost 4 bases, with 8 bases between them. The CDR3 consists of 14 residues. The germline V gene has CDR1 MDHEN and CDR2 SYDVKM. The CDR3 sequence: CASSLYTPNQPQHF. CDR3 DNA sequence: TGTGCCAGCAGTTTATACACACCAAATCAGCCCCAGCATTTT. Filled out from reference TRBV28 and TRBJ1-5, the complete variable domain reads DVKVTQSSRYLVKRTGEKVFLECVQDMDHENMFWYRQDPGLGLRLIYFSYDVKMKEKGDIPEGYSVSREKKERFSLILESASTNQTSMYLCASSLYTPNQPQHFGDGTRLSIL.

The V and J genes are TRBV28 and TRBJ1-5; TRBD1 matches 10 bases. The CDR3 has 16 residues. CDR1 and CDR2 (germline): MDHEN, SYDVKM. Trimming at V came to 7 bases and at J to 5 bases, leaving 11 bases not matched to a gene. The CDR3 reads CASTYKTGGVDQPQHF. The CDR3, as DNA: TGTGCCAGCACTTACAAGACAGGGGGCGTCGATCAGCCCCAGCATTTT.

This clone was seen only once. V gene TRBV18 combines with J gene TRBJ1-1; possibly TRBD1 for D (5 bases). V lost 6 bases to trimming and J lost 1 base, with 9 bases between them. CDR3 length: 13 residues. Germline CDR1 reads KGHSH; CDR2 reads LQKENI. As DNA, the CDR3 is TGTGCCAGCTCGCTCAGGGAGAACACTGAAGCTTTCTTT. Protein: CASSLRENTEAFF.

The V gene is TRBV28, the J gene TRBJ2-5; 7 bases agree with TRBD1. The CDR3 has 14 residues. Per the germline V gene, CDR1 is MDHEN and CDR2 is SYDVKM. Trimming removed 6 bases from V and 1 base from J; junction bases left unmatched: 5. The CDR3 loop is CASSPDRSQETQYF. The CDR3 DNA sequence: TGTGCCAGCAGCCCGGACAGGAGCCAAGAGACCCAGTACTTC.

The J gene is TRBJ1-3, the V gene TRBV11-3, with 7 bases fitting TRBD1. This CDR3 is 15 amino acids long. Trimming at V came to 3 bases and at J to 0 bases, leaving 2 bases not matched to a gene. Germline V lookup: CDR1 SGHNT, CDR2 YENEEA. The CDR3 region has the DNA TGTGCCAGCAGCTTTGGGACAGCCTCTGGAAACACCATATATTTT. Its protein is CASSFGTASGNTIYF.

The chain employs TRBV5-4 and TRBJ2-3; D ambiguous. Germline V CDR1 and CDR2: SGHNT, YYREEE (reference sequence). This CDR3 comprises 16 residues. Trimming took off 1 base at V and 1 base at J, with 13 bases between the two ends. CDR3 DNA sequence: TGTGCCAGCAGCTTGAACGGCGGCTGGGGCACAGATACGCAGTATTTT. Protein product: CASSLNGGWGTDTQYF.

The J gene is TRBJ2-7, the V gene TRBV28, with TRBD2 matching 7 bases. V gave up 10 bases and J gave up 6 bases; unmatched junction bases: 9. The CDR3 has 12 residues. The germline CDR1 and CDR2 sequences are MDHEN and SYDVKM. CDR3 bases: TGTGCCACCCTGGGGGGGTTGGGCGAGCAGTACTTC. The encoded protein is CATLGGLGEQYF.

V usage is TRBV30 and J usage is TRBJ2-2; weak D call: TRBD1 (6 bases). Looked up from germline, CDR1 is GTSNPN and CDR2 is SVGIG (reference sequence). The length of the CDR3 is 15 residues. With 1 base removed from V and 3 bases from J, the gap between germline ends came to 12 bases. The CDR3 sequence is CAWSGEGQHTGELFF. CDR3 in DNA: TGTGCCTGGAGTGGAGAAGGACAGCACACCGGGGAGCTGTTTTTT.

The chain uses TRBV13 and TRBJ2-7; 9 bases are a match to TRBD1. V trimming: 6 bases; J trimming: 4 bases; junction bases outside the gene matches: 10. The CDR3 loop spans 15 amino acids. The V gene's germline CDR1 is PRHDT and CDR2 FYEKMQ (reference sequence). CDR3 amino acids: CASRQQGQGGYEQYF. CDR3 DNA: TGTGCCAGCAGACAACAGGGACAGGGAGGGTACGAGCAGTACTTC.

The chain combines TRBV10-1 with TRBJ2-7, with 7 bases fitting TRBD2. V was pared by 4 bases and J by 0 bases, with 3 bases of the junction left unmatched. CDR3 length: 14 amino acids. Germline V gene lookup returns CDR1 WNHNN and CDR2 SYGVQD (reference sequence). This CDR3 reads CASSASGSSYEQYF. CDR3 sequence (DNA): TGCGCCAGCAGTGCTAGCGGTAGCTCCTACGAGCAGTACTTC.

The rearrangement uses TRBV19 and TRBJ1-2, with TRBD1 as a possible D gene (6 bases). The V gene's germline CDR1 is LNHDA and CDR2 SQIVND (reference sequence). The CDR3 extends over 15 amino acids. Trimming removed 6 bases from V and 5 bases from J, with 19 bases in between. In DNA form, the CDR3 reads TGTGCCAGTAGGACGGACAGCCTGGGAAGTTATGGCTACACCTTC. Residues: CASRTDSLGSYGYTF.

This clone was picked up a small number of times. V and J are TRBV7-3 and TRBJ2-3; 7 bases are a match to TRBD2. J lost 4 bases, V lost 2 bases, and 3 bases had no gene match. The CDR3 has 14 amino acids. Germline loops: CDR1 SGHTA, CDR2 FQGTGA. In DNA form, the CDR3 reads TGTGCCAGCAGCTTAGGCGGGAGTGCAGATACGCAGTATTTT. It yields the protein CASSLGGSADTQYF.

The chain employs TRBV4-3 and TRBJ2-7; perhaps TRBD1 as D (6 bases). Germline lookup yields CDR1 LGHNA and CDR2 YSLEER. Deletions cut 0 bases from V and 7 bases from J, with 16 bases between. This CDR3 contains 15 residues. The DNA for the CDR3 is TGCGCCAGCAGCCAAGATTACAGGGACGTGAGGGAGCAGTACTTC. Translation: CASSQDYRDVREQYF.

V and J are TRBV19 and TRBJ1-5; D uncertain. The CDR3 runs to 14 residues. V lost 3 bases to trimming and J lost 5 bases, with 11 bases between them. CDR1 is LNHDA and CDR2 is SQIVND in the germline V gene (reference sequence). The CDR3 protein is CASSIPSRYQPQHF. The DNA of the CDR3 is TGTGCCAGTAGTATTCCGTCGCGTTATCAGCCCCAGCATTTT.

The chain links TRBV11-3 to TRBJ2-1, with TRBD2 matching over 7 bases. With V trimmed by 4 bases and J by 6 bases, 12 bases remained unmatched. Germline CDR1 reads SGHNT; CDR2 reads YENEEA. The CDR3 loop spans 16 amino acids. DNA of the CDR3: TGTGCCAGCAGCTCATTTGGCGGGAGTTCAGTCAATGAGCAGTTCTTC. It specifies CASSSFGGSSVNEQFF.

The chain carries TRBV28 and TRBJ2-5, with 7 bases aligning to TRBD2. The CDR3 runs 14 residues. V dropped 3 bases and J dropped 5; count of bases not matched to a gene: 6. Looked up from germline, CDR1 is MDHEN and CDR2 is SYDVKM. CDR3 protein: CASSFGGSHETQYF. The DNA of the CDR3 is TGTGCCAGCAGTTTCGGGGGGTCCCACGAGACCCAGTACTTC.

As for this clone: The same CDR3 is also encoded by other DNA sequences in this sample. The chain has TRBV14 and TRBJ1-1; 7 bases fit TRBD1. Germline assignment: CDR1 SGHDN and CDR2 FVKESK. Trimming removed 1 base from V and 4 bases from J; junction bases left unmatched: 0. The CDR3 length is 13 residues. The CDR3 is CASSQGQGTEAFF. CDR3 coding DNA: TGTGCCAGCAGCCAAGGACAGGGCACTGAAGCTTTCTTT.

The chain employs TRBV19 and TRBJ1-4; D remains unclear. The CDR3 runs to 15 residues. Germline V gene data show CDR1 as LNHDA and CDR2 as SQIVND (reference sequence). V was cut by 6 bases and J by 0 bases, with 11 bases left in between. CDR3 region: CASRVGIATNEKLFF. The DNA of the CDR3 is TGTGCCAGTAGAGTCGGGATTGCAACTAATGAAAAACTGTTTTTT.

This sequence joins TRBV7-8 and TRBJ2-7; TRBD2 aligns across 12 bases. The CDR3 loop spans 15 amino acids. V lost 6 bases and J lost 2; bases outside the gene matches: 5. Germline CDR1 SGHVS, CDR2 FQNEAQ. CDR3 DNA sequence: TGTGCCAGCAGACAACTAGCGGGAGGTCCCTACGAGCAGTACTTC. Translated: CASRQLAGGPYEQYF.

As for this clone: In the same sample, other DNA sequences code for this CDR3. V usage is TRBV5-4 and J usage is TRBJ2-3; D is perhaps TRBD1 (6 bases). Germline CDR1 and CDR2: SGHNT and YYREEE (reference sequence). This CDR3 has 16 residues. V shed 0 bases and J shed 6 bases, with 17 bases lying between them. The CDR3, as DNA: TGTGCCAGCAGCTTGGCCCCCCCGGTGGGGGCGGATACGCAGTATTTT. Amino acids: CASSLAPPVGADTQYF.

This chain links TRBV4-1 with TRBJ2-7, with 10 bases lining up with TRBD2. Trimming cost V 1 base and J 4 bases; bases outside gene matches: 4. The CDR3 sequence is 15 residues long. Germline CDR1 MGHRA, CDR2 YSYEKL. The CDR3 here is CASSQVDSGRYEQYF. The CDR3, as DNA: TGCGCCAGCAGCCAAGTTGATAGCGGGAGGTACGAGCAGTACTTC.